The entry below gives a single T cell receptor beta chain sequence along with its context. Its antigen remains undetermined. Base quality data are lacking; no much larger clone is found one base away. Library creation used PCR. Sequencing relied on an Illumina HiSeq 2500. To reduce PCR and sequencing biases, unique molecular identifiers were built into the TCR beta cDNA libraries. Every 1 to 10 million input T cells yielded roughly 0.5 million cDNA molecules, meaning each molecule approximated one T cell. Patient libraries were prepared and sequenced with the same protocol used for the earlier healthy control dataset. Samples belonging to the same batch were prepared together, multiplexed and sequenced on a shared HiSeq lane. Per the original workflow: MIGEC handled the raw barcoded reads, throwing out single-read molecular identifier groups before consensus assembly and CDR3 extraction. Clonotype tables were post-analysed with VDJtools, normalizing diversity by down-sampling all datasets to the smallest sample size. To correct batch-related cross-sample contamination, repertoire overlap clustering matched CDR3 amino acid sequences but not nucleotide sequences. The public reads were reanalyzed by TCRdb: fastp trimming at Q25, MiXCR alignment, in-frame beta chains only. Each entry is one CDR3 protein sequence, shown with its most common DNA and genes. It is TCRdb's table, rather than the study itself, that gives the V and J calls and clone size. The sample table records 740,000 or so distinct CDR3 sequences; roughly 50% of these occur just once. Clones ranked in the top ten supply approximately 4.5% of the sample.

This sample is drawn from a study of post-analysis software for immune sequencing data (dated by TCRdb to between 2014 and 2016). About the investigation overall: Disease courses on record covered relapsing-remitting, secondary progressive and progressive-relapsing multiple sclerosis, though some patients had no subtype annotation. The patient repertoires were compared against approximately ten previously published healthy control repertoires obtained from donors aged roughly 6 to 28 years. A subset of samples was prepared in parallel using single-end sample barcoding, then pooled and co-amplified after Illumina adapter ligation.

Its CDR3 holds 16 amino acids, cysteine through phenylalanine. The retained sequence is limited to the CDR3, 48 bases, with the frame set at the first base. Trimming accounts for 5 bases at V and 0 bases at J, while the number of junction bases matched to no gene is 7. As encoded in the germline V gene (reference sequence), CDR1 is SEHNR while CDR2 is FQNEAQ. The research as a whole found: Significantly lower normalized Chao1 diversity was found in multiple sclerosis patients than in controls, suggesting substantial peripheral T-cell clonal expansion. Direct clustering with F measure showed strong co-clustering of samples prepared in the same batch, prompting a batch-effect correction. Patients showed significantly higher frequencies than controls for several TRBV segments, among them TRBV5-6, TRBV5-1 and TRBV20-1. The control group was slightly older than the multiple sclerosis patient group.

To demonstrate the VDJtools post-analysis software, TCR beta repertoires were profiled from the peripheral blood of about 13 young patients with multiple sclerosis. Multiple sclerosis patients were children and adolescents aged about 6 to 17 years. Sequences were obtained from blood. In this chain, TRBV7-9 is recombined with TRBJ2-7, with 10 bases in between that match TRBD2. This receptor was taken from a girl between 10 and 17 years old with multiple sclerosis. The nucleotide sequence reads TGTGCCAGCAGCACCCTTAGCGGGAGGTCCTCCTACGAGCAGTACTTC. Translated, this is CASSTLSGRSSYEQYF.